The source of this TCR beta chain is a study of blood T cell repertoires in COVID-19 (dated by TCRdb to the early 2020s). For context, the study as a whole: The collaborator samples originated in the United States, Italy and Spain and spanned the acute and convalescent phases of COVID-19. Where available, HLA class I and class II types were taken from metadata supplied by the sample provider and were not determined by assay-based typing. Subjects who had been exposed to COVID-19, were actively infected with it, or had recovered from it provided the deeply sampled blood TCRbeta repertoires that made up the dataset. The prospective study material was composed of cDNA or gDNA derived from T cells, B-cell-depleted T cells, or PBMCs. Samples were obtained from the ongoing ImmuneRACE study (first 160 participants) and from approximately 1,200 subjects provided by 6 global collaborators. Sample metadata almost always included a de-identified subject ID, COVID-19 status, age in years and sex. A freely available public database, intended as a resource for researchers studying the immune response to SARS-CoV-2, is where the repertoires were released. Results the study describes overall, beyond this receptor: Clinical and demographic metadata were provided uncurated, with the amount varying by source and participant.

TCRbeta CDR3 regions were amplified from genomic DNA by means of the immunoSEQ Assay, a bias-controlled multiplex PCR. From the authors' description of their analysis: The number of nucleated cells in each sample was estimated from the amplification of reference gene primers within the assay. To quantify the absolute abundance of each unique TCRbeta CDR3 rearrangement, sequence reads were collapsed and filtered. Productive Simpson clonality was computed per sample as the square root of Simpson's diversity index over productive rearrangements. TCRdb carries this immuneACCESS record with in-frame sequences only. Its versions omit some clonotypes, under half of them owing to an unresolved V gene in the studies checked, with the rest unexplained. D and trimming come from the DNA, and the V and J calls and clone size come from that table. The sample table lists around 94,000 clones, roughly 90% of them with a count of one. 5.2% of the sample lies in the top ten.

CDR1 and CDR2 (MDHEN, SYDVKM) derive from the germline V gene. Spanning cysteine to phenylalanine, the CDR3 consists of 14 amino acids. Only the CDR3 part of the read is kept: 42 bases, read in frame from the first base. V ends up 3 bases short and J 9 bases short, with an unmatched junction base count of 9. Remarks on this clone: Its antigen specificity is not known. Within one base of it there is no much larger clone, and no base qualities were kept.

One collaborating source in Seattle enrolled patients during active infection and followed them longitudinally through the course of disease. Each collaborating institution followed its own protocols to collect whole blood in K2EDTA tubes. For TCRbeta analysis, collaborators shipped samples in one of three forms: frozen whole blood, isolated PBMCs, or DNA extracted from either of those sample types. The sequence joins TRBV28 to TRBJ2-3, with 7 bases matching TRBD1. This receptor was obtained from a woman in her 50s with COVID-19, enrolled during active disease. The sample consisted of peripheral blood. This receptor has the CDR3 CASSLYPGQRTQYF. The sequence in DNA is TGTGCCAGCAGTTTGTACCCGGGACAGCGAACGCAGTATTTT.